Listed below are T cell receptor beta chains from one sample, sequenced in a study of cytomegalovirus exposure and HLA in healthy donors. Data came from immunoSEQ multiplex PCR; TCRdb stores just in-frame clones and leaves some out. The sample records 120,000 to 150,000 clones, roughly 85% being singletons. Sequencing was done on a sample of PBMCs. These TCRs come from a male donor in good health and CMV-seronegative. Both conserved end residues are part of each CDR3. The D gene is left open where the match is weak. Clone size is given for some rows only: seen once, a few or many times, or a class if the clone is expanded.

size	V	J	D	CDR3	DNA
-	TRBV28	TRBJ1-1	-	CASSLPGGEAFF	TGTGCCAGCAGTTTACCCGGAGGTGAAGCTTTCTTT
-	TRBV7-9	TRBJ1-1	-	CASSIAPTGNTEAFF	TGTGCCAGCAGCATAGCCCCAACAGGGAACACTGAAGCTTTCTTT
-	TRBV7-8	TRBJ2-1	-	CASSRRDLNNEQFF	TGTGCCAGCAGCCGGCGGGACTTAAACAATGAGCAGTTCTTC
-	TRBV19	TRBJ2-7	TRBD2	CASSILAEGSEQYF	TGTGCCAGTAGTATACTAGCGGAGGGTTCCGAGCAGTACTTC
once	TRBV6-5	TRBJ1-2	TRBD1	CASSYKGAGFGYTF	TGTGCCAGCAGTTACAAGGGGGCAGGGTTTGGCTACACCTTC
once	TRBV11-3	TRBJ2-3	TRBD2	CASSPHPPGLAEEDTQYF	TGTGCCAGCAGCCCCCACCCCCCGGGACTAGCGGAAGAAGATACGCAGTATTTT
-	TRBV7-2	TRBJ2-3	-	CASSFSRVERRQYF	TGTGCCAGCAGCTTTTCGAGGGTCGAAAGAAGGCAGTATTTT
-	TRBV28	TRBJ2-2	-	CASSGGLLTGELFF	TGTGCCAGCAGTGGGGGCCTCCTCACCGGGGAGCTGTTTTTT
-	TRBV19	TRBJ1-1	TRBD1	CASSQGQGYVAEAFF	TGTGCCAGTAGTCAAGGACAGGGTTATGTAGCTGAAGCTTTCTTT
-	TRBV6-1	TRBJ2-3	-	CASSEVPEIRDTQYF	TGTGCCAGCAGTGAAGTCCCCGAGATACGCGATACGCAGTATTTT
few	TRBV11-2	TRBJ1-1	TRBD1	CASSLTLGSRQGKNTEAFF	TGTGCCAGCAGCTTAACTCTCGGGTCTCGACAGGGTAAGAACACTGAAGCTTTCTTT
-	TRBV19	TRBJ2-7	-	CASSINSDSSYEQYF	TGTGCCAGTAGTATAAACAGCGACAGCTCCTACGAGCAGTACTTC
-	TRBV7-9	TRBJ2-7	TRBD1	CASSSPGQGSYEQYF	TGTGCCAGCAGCTCGCCGGGACAGGGTTCCTACGAGCAGTACTTC
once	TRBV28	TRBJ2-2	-	CASTRSPGRVNTGELFF	TGTGCCAGCACCCGCTCCCCGGGAAGGGTGAACACCGGGGAGCTGTTTTTT
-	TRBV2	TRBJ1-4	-	CASIAGFATNEKLFF	TGTGCCAGCATCGCAGGCTTTGCAACTAATGAAAAACTGTTTTTT
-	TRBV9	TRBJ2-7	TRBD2	CASSDGTTPYEQYF	TGTGCCAGCAGCGACGGGACTACGCCCTACGAGCAGTACTTC
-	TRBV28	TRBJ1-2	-	CATNSYGYTF	TGTGCCACTAACTCATATGGCTACACCTTC
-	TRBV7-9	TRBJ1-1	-	CASSLFDQDTEAFF	TGTGCCAGCAGCTTATTCGACCAGGACACTGAAGCTTTCTTT
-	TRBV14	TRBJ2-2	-	CASSQVWGGPSGELFF	TGTGCCAGCAGCCAAGTTTGGGGGGGCCCGTCCGGGGAGCTGTTTTTT
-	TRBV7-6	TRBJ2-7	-	CASSLAVTGNYEQYF	TGTGCCAGCAGCTTAGCGGTGACAGGAAATTACGAGCAGTACTTC
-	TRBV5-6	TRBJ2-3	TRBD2	CASSLGTSGDTQYF	TGTGCCAGCAGCCTTGGGACTAGCGGAGATACGCAGTATTTT
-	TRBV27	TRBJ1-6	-	CASSSQDSYNSPLHF	TGTGCCAGCAGTTCCCAGGACAGCTATAATTCACCCCTCCACTTT